This entry features one TCR beta chain sequence. Antigen: not known. In the PCR, 60 Vbeta and 13 Jbeta primers were used. Here immunoSEQ multiplex PCR was the method, and the copy in TCRdb shows in-frame clones only, minus some. The sample lists fewer than 100,000 clones, roughly 79% occurring once. Looked up from germline, CDR1 is DFQATT and CDR2 is SNEGSKA (reference sequence). With V trimmed by 6 bases and J by 6 bases, 4 bases remained unmatched. The length of the CDR3 is 11 residues. This cohort consisted of healthy bone marrow donors. This sample stems from a study of cytomegalovirus exposure and HLA in healthy donors. Study-level findings and limits: Segments of the TCR beta V type were, in most cases, productive about 90% or about 30% of the time in an earlier analysis.

The chain couples TRBV20-1 to TRBJ1-2; 7 nucleotides align to TRBD1. Sequencing was carried out using PBMCs. The TCR originated in a woman between 40 and 55 years old in good health and CMV-seronegative. The CDR3 here is CSARTGDGYTF. The CDR3 DNA reads as TGCAGTGCACGGACAGGCGATGGCTACACCTTC.